The TCR beta chain under discussion was sequenced for a study of beta chain features in type 1 diabetes. Germline CDR1 reads MNHNY; CDR2 reads SVGAGI (reference sequence). The CDR3 has 15 amino acids. V was pared by 5 bases and J by 3 bases, with 14 bases between. The investigators reverse transcribed all of the isolated RNA, so they sequenced expressed TCRB transcripts. Profiled with immunoSEQ multiplex PCR; TCRdb holds only in-frame clones, not every one. The sample holds roughly 230,000 clones, 7.5% to 10% seen once. This clone showed up just a few times. This clonotype was sampled from a woman aged 18-29 years in good health. Sequenced: naive CD4+ T cells from blood. The rearrangement links TRBV6-6 to TRBJ1-5; D gene uncertain. CDR3 residues: CASSPSPGNNQPQHF. The CDR3 nucleotides are TGTGCCAGCAGTCCTTCCCCGGGAAACAATCAGCCCCAGCATTTT.